Shown below are 32 T cell receptor beta chains from a single sample sequenced in a study of blood T cell repertoires in COVID-19. Method: immunoSEQ multiplex PCR; TCRdb's copy keeps in-frame clones and lacks some. Of 100,000 to 150,000 clones in the sample, about 91% were seen once. Sequencing used peripheral blood. Receptor source: a man aged 50-60 years with acute or convalescent COVID-19.

Only a few counts were recorded for this clone. The gene calls are TRBV6-6 and TRBJ1-1; D remains ambiguous. Germline V lookup: CDR1 MNHNY, CDR2 SVGAGI (reference sequence). CDR3 size: 14 residues. The V gene lost 0 bases and the J gene lost 5 bases, with 10 bases spanning the gap. The CDR3 bases are TGTGCCAGCAGTTACTCGGGAGGGTCGACTGAAGCTTTCTTT. It specifies CASSYSGGSTEAFF.

The chain is built from TRBV7-9 and TRBJ2-1, with 10 bases matching TRBD2. The junction had 3 bases not matched to a gene; V was cut back by 5 bases and J by 2 bases. The V gene's germline CDR1 is SEHNR and CDR2 FQNEAQ (reference sequence). There are 15 residues in the CDR3. DNA for the CDR3: TGTGCCAGCAGCAACGGACTAGCGGCCTACAATGAGCAGTTCTTC. Its translation is CASSNGLAAYNEQFF.

V gene TRBV4-1 combines with J gene TRBJ2-3; TRBD2 aligns across 7 bases. The CDR3 extends over 14 amino acids. CDR1 and CDR2 (germline): MGHRA, YSYEKL. The V gene end was trimmed by 5 bases and the J gene end by 9 bases; junction bases not matched to a gene: 11. DNA of the CDR3: TGCGCCAGCAGCGAAGCGGGGTATCTTGGGACGCAGTATTTT. Amino acid sequence: CASSEAGYLGTQYF.

This chain uses TRBV28 with TRBJ1-2, with a tentative D call TRBD1 (5 bases). Germline V gene data show CDR1 as MDHEN and CDR2 as SYDVKM. Trimming took off 3 bases at V and 6 bases at J, with 14 bases between the two ends. The CDR3 totals 14 residues. The CDR3 region is CASSFQGPRNGYTF. CDR3 DNA sequence: TGTGCCAGCAGTTTCCAGGGCCCAAGGAATGGCTACACCTTC.

The chain couples TRBV24-1 to TRBJ2-1; maybe TRBD2 (6 bases). The V gene lost 4 bases and the J gene lost 3 bases, with 18 bases spanning the gap. Per germline, CDR1 KGHDR and CDR2 SFDVKD. The CDR3 totals 17 residues. The CDR3 bases are TGTGCCACCAGTGACCGCATGCGGGGCGGCTACTACAATGAGCAGTTCTTC. Its translation: CATSDRMRGGYYNEQFF.

With respect to this clone: An end of the junction does not agree with germline; a read error may underlie this. The genes are TRBV30 and TRBJ2-3, with TRBD2 matching over 8 bases. The germline CDR1 and CDR2 sequences are GTSNPN and SVGIG (reference sequence). This CDR3 contains 13 residues. CDR3 bases: TGTGCCTGGAGTCGAGAACCCGATCTTGAGCGGGGGTTT. Protein: CAWSREPDLERGF.

CDR3 nucleotide sequence: TGTGCCAGCAGCCCCTCCGGGAGGGGGGAAGGCTACACCTTC. Translating gives CASSPSGRGEGYTF. V is TRBV9 and J is TRBJ1-2, with a tentative D call TRBD1 (6 bases). CDR3 length: 14 residues. CDR1 is SGDLS and CDR2 is YYNGEE in the germline V gene. V was trimmed by 4 bases and J by 8 bases, leaving 18 bases between them.

The J gene is TRBJ1-1, the V gene TRBV19; D ambiguous. The V gene lost 5 bases and the J gene lost 0 bases, with 7 bases spanning the gap. In germline, CDR1 is LNHDA, CDR2 SQIVND (reference sequence). The CDR3 length is 13 residues. CDR3 DNA: TGTGCCAGTAGTTGGGAGTTGAACACTGAAGCTTTCTTT. Its protein product is CASSWELNTEAFF.

The rearrangement uses TRBV29-1 and TRBJ2-1, with TRBD2 identical over 12 bases. V dropped 4 bases and J dropped 10; count of bases not matched to a gene: 23. This CDR3 comprises 19 residues. The germline gives CDR1 SQVTM, CDR2 ANQGSEA. The CDR3 reads CSVASFVGETGLAGLEQFF. For the CDR3, the DNA is TGCAGCGTTGCAAGTTTCGTCGGCGAAACGGGACTAGCGGGTTTGGAGCAGTTCTTC.

The chain has TRBV5-5 and TRBJ2-2; 7 bases are shared with TRBD2. Germline V gene data show CDR1 as SGHKS and CDR2 as YYEKEE (reference sequence). The trim removed 1 base at V and 0 bases at J, leaving 3 bases unmatched. This CDR3 region has 16 residues. In DNA form, the CDR3 reads TGTGCCAGCAGCTTGCGGGGGGATGCGAACACCGGGGAGCTGTTTTTT. Translated: CASSLRGDANTGELFF.

This chain links TRBV29-1 with TRBJ2-2; possible D gene TRBD1, 5 bases. This CDR3 has 12 residues. Germline CDR1 reads SQVTM; CDR2 reads ANQGSEA. CDR3 loop: CSGAVNTGELFF. CDR3 coding DNA: TGCAGTGGGGCAGTTAACACCGGGGAGCTGTTTTTT.

The chain joins TRBV9 to TRBJ2-1; 8 bases match TRBD2. Germline lookup yields CDR1 SGDLS and CDR2 YYNGEE. Trimming removed 2 bases from V and 3 bases from J; junction bases left unmatched: 4. The CDR3 consists of 15 residues. The CDR3 DNA follows: TGTGCCAGCAGCGTCCGTAGCGGGGACTACAATGAGCAGTTCTTC. Its translation is CASSVRSGDYNEQFF.

The DNA of the CDR3 is TGTGCCAGCAGCTCCGAGGGAACAGCTTTCTTT. Encoded protein: CASSSEGTAFF. This chain uses TRBV11-3 with TRBJ1-1, with D unresolved. Germline CDR1 reads SGHNT; CDR2 reads YENEEA. The V end was cut by 4 bases, the J end by 10 bases, with 10 bases between. The CDR3 consists of 11 residues.

This sequence joins TRBV5-1 and TRBJ1-2; D gene uncertain. Germline lookup yields CDR1 SGHRS and CDR2 YFSETQ. The CDR3 covers 12 residues. The ends were cut back, 5 bases at V and 8 bases at J, with 13 bases in the middle. The CDR3 reads CASSLGSEGYTF. The CDR3 bases are TGCGCCAGCAGTCTCGGGTCCGAGGGCTACACCTTC.

The chain joins TRBV5-4 to TRBJ1-2; 7 positions agree with TRBD1. V dropped 4 bases and J dropped 0; count of bases not matched to a gene: 9. There are 16 residues in the CDR3. Germline V gives CDR1 SGHNT, CDR2 YYREEE (reference sequence). CDR3 protein: CASSKPGTATNYGYTF. Here the CDR3 DNA reads TGTGCCAGCAGCAAACCCGGGACAGCCACTAACTATGGCTACACCTTC.

The V and J genes are TRBV7-9 and TRBJ1-2; D unresolved. This CDR3 is built from 17 residues. The ends were cut back, 4 bases at V and 4 bases at J, with 22 bases in the middle. The germline gives CDR1 SEHNR, CDR2 FQNEAQ (reference sequence). CDR3 nucleotides: TGTGCCAGCAGCTCCTCCGAGGGAGGGTATCGCGGCTATGGCTACACCTTC. Protein sequence: CASSSSEGGYRGYGYTF.

The chain is built from TRBV27 and TRBJ1-1; D is possibly TRBD1 (6 bases). This CDR3 comprises 14 residues. Trimming left V 3 bases short and J 1 base short, with 9 bases between. Germline CDR1 and CDR2: MNHEY and SMNVEV (reference sequence). CDR3 amino acids: CASSFTQGNTEAFF. In DNA, the CDR3 is TGTGCCAGCAGTTTCACACAGGGGAACACTGAAGCTTTCTTT.

CDR3: CASSYGQGQSYEQYF. The DNA for the CDR3 is TGTGCCAGCAGTTATGGTCAGGGTCAATCCTACGAGCAGTACTTC. This chain joins TRBV6-6 and TRBJ2-7, with D possibly being TRBD1 (5 bases). The CDR3 loop spans 15 amino acids. The V and J ends lost 3 bases and 1 base respectively, with 13 bases between them. The germline V gene encodes CDR1 MNHNY and CDR2 SVGAGI (reference sequence).

The chain recombines TRBV6-1 with TRBJ2-2; TRBD2 matches at 10 bases. The CDR3 covers 16 residues. Germline trimming cut 4 bases from V and 6 bases from J; bases unmatched to any gene: 8. Germline V gene data show CDR1 as MNHNS and CDR2 as SASEGT. CDR3 nucleotides: TGTGCCAGCAGTGGTTCCCTAGCGGGAGAAGCCGGGGAGCTGTTTTTT. Its translation is CASSGSLAGEAGELFF.

This clone was observed a handful of times. J is TRBJ1-2 and V is TRBV2, with D possibly TRBD1 on 5 matching bases. This CDR3 comprises 15 residues. V dropped 6 bases and J dropped 1 base, with 15 bases sitting between them. The germline gives CDR1 SNHLY, CDR2 FYNNEI. The CDR3 sequence is CASRAGLTLNYGYTF. The DNA for the CDR3 is TGTGCCAGCAGGGCGGGGCTTACTCTTAACTATGGCTACACCTTC.

The V gene is TRBV12-3 or TRBV12-4, the J gene TRBJ1-5; D is unresolved. The ends were cut back, 7 bases at V and 1 base at J, with 5 bases in the middle. The CDR3 totals 12 residues. In DNA form, the CDR3 reads TGTGCCAGCACCTACAGCAATCAGCCCCAGCATTTT. Encoded protein: CASTYSNQPQHF.

J is TRBJ1-1 and V is TRBV11-2; a possible D gene is TRBD1 (6 bases). This CDR3 contains 16 residues. Germline-derived CDR1 and CDR2 are SGHAT and FQNNGV. The ends were cut back, 5 bases at V and 8 bases at J, with 24 bases in the middle. CDR3 amino acids: CASSTPDTGNIKEAFF. The CDR3, as DNA: TGTGCCAGCAGCACACCTGATACAGGGAACATCAAGGAAGCTTTCTTT.

This sequence joins TRBV6-6 and TRBJ1-2; the D gene is possibly TRBD1 (6 bases). The CDR3 has 15 residues. V was pared by 5 bases and J by 7 bases, with 20 bases between. Germline assignment: CDR1 MNHNY and CDR2 SVGAGI (reference sequence). CDR3 sequence: CASSPSGGRLGGYTF. The CDR3 DNA sequence: TGTGCCAGCAGTCCCTCGGGGGGGCGTTTAGGTGGCTACACCTTC.

CDR3 amino acids: CSASRGDGYTF. CDR3 in DNA: TGCAGTGCTAGTCGCGGTGATGGCTACACCTTC. This sequence joins TRBV20-1 and TRBJ1-2; D unresolved. The germline V gene has CDR1 DFQATT and CDR2 SNEGSKA (reference sequence). The germline V and J ends were trimmed by 3 bases and 6 bases, with 8 bases remaining between them. CDR3 length: 11 residues.

This clone occurred once. The V gene is TRBV10-3, the J gene TRBJ2-1; the match to TRBD2 covers 7 bases. Germline assignment: CDR1 ENHRY and CDR2 SYGVKD. Losses at the gene ends were 7 bases for V and 8 bases for J; bases not matched to a gene: 5. The CDR3 consists of 12 residues. The CDR3 DNA follows: TGTGCCATCATGGGGGGGGTCGATGAGCAGTTCTTC. Translated: CAIMGGVDEQFF.

This chain connects TRBV6-5 to TRBJ1-2, with D perhaps TRBD1 (6 bases). Per the germline V gene, CDR1 is MNHEY and CDR2 is SVGAGI. V dropped 7 bases and J dropped 5 bases, with 17 bases sitting between them. The CDR3 loop spans 14 amino acids. CDR3 DNA: TGTGCCAGCAAAACCGGGACATTATATTATGGCTACACCTTC. Protein product: CASKTGTLYYGYTF.

J is TRBJ2-1 and V is TRBV19, with TRBD1 as a possible D gene (6 bases). This CDR3 contains 15 residues. V was cut by 4 bases and J by 5 bases, with 15 bases left in between. CDR1 LNHDA and CDR2 SQIVND come from the germline V gene (reference sequence). CDR3 in DNA: TGTGCCAGTAGTACTGCCGGGACACTCGACAATGAGCAGTTCTTC. It translates to CASSTAGTLDNEQFF.

This chain uses TRBV5-3 with TRBJ2-2; 9 nucleotides agree with TRBD1. TRBV5-3 is marked as an open reading frame, function uncertain. J gave up 6 bases and V 4 bases, and 10 bases lay outside the gene matches. The length of the CDR3 is 16 residues. CDR3 in DNA: TGTGCCAGAAGCCGTAGGACAGGGGAGTTTTCCGGGGAGCTGTTTTTT. The encoded protein is CARSRRTGEFSGELFF.

The V call is TRBV6-1, the J call TRBJ1-2; TRBD1 agrees at 7 bases. CDR1 is MNHNS, CDR2 SASEGT, per germline. This CDR3 contains 13 residues. V lost 1 base, J lost 7 bases, and 3 bases stayed unmatched. CDR3 coding DNA: TGTGCCAGCAGTGAAGGGACAGGATTTGGCTACACCTTC. Translating it yields CASSEGTGFGYTF.

This sequence joins TRBV7-6 and TRBJ1-2; D is possibly TRBD1 (5 bases). The CDR3 totals 15 residues. The V end was cut by 2 bases, the J end by 7 bases, with 17 bases between. CDR1 and CDR2 from the germline V gene are SGHVS and FNYEAQ. CDR3: CASSLIGGGVGGYTF. CDR3 coding DNA: TGTGCCAGCAGCTTAATCGGGGGAGGGGTAGGTGGCTACACCTTC.

The rearrangement joins TRBV5-6 to TRBJ1-2; the D gene is possibly TRBD1 (5 bases). The CDR3 runs 14 residues. Germline V gene data show CDR1 as SGHDT and CDR2 as YYEEEE. Trimming removed 2 bases at V and 4 bases at J, with 12 bases between. CDR3 bases: TGTGCCAGCAGCTTCCGCCAGGGAAGCTATGGCTACACCTTC. The encoded protein is CASSFRQGSYGYTF. Full variable domain (missing parts from reference TRBV5-6 and TRBJ1-2): DAGVTQSPTHLIKTRGQQVTLRCSPKSGHDTVSWYQQALGQGPQFIFQYYEEEERQRGNFPDRFSGHQFPNYSSELNVNALLLGDSALYLCASSFRQGSYGYTFGSGTRLTVV.

This clone was counted only a few times. The chain recombines TRBV4-2 with TRBJ1-6; TRBD1 matches at 9 bases. This CDR3 is 15 amino acids long. With 0 bases clipped from V and 10 bases from J, the junction kept 4 bases outside the gene matches. Germline V gene data show CDR1 as LGHNA and CDR2 as YNFKEQ. CDR3 DNA sequence: TGTGCCAGCAGCCAAGAGGACAGGGGTCTATCACCCCTCCACTTT. This encodes CASSQEDRGLSPLHF.